Listed below are T cell receptor beta chains from one sample, sequenced in a study of shared clonotypes between healthy human individuals. Sequenced by immunoSEQ multiplex PCR; TCRdb stores in-frame clones only, minus some. The data show fewer than 200,000 clones, 85% to 95% seen once. Sequences were obtained from naive CD4+ T cells sorted from blood. These receptors originate from a woman aged 30 to 39 in good health. Each CDR3 is given with its conserved first and last residue. The order of the fields is D gene, clone size, J gene, V gene, CDR3 protein, CDR3 DNA. The D gene is left open where the match is weak. For some rows the clone size is stated as once, few or many, or as a class when expanded; others skip it.

>TRBD1|.|TRBJ2-5|TRBV9
CASSADQPGQGPQETQYF
TGTGCCAGCAGCGCAGACCAACCGGGACAGGGCCCTCAAGAGACCCAGTACTTC
>.|.|TRBJ1-2|TRBV25-1
CASSEYGAPTCTF
TGTGCCAGCAGTGAATATGGAGCGCCAACCTGCACCTTC
>TRBD2|.|TRBJ2-3|TRBV4-1
CASSYALAAGGLPDTQYF
TGCGCCAGCAGCTACGCGTTAGCGGCGGGAGGGTTACCTGATACGCAGTATTTT
>.|.|TRBJ1-2|TRBV29-1
CSVWYPDFGYTF
TGCAGCGTTTGGTACCCGGACTTTGGCTACACCTTC
>TRBD1|.|TRBJ2-1|TRBV19
CASSNRGINYNEQFF
TGTGCCAGTAGTAACAGGGGTATAAACTACAATGAGCAGTTCTTC
>.|.|TRBJ2-7|TRBV19
CASSLRGRNTINEQYF
TGTGCCAGTAGCCTGAGGGGTAGGAATACTATCAACGAGCAGTACTTC
>.|.|TRBJ1-2|TRBV29-1
CSGELTANYGYTF
TGCAGCGGTGAACTGACGGCTAACTATGGCTACACCTTC
>.|.|TRBJ2-7|TRBV6-5
CASRDRAYEQYF
TGTGCCAGCAGGGACAGAGCCTACGAGCAGTACTTC
>.|.|TRBJ2-3|TRBV6-6
CASSYPPTDTQYF
TGTGCCAGCAGTTACCCCCCTACAGATACGCAGTATTTT
>.|.|TRBJ2-7|TRBV28
CASSLTSYEQYF
TGTGCCAGCAGTTTAACCTCCTACGAGCAGTACTTC
>TRBD1|.|TRBJ2-7|TRBV7-6
CASSFRDRGSYEQYF
TGTGCCAGCAGCTTCCGGGACAGGGGTTCCTACGAGCAGTACTTC
>.|.|TRBJ2-7|TRBV7-8
CASSLRTDSLAGSYEQYF
TGTGCCAGCAGCTTACGTACCGACTCTCTAGCAGGCTCCTACGAGCAGTACTTC
>.|.|TRBJ2-7|TRBV5-1
CASSLLDGISYEQYF
TGCGCCAGCAGCTTGCTCGACGGAATCTCCTACGAGCAGTACTTC
>.|.|TRBJ2-7|TRBV5-1
CASSLVGEASYEQYF
TGCGCCAGCAGCTTGGTGGGTGAGGCATCCTACGAGCAGTACTTC
>TRBD1|.|TRBJ2-7|TRBV25-1
CASSGDSSYEQYF
TGTGCCAGCAGCGGGGACAGCTCCTACGAGCAGTACTTC
>.|.|TRBJ2-7|TRBV6-1
CASSVEGLAVTYEQYF
TGTGCCAGCAGTGTAGAGGGACTGGCGGTAACCTACGAGCAGTACTTC
>TRBD2|.|TRBJ2-7|TRBV5-4
CASSLRGTSGRGEQYF
TGTGCCAGCAGCTTGAGGGGGACTAGCGGGAGAGGCGAGCAGTACTTC
>.|.|TRBJ1-4|TRBV5-1
CASSGQLTVPKELFF
TGCGCCAGCAGCGGACAATTGACAGTTCCCAAGGAACTGTTTTTT
>.|.|TRBJ1-4|TRBV21-1
CASPEGDRGTKATNEKLFF
TGTGCCAGCCCAGAGGGGGACAGGGGTACTAAGGCAACTAATGAAAAACTGTTTTTT
>.|.|TRBJ1-1|TRBV5-4
CASSFGVSDTEAFF
TGTGCCAGCAGCTTCGGGGTGTCGGACACTGAAGCTTTCTTT
>.|.|TRBJ2-5|TRBV4-2
CASSQGRDLQETQYF
TGTGCCAGCAGCCAAGGACGGGACTTACAAGAGACCCAGTACTTC
>.|.|TRBJ1-6|TRBV28
CASSQAVSGSPLHF
TGTGCCAGCAGTCAGGCAGTCTCCGGATCACCCCTCCACTTT
>TRBD1|.|TRBJ1-6|TRBV5-1
CASSPIGTEDYNSPLHF
TGCGCCAGCAGCCCAATAGGGACAGAGGACTATAATTCACCCCTCCACTTT
>.|.|TRBJ2-7|TRBV11-2
CASSLAHGPSYEQYF
TGTGCCAGCAGCTTAGCGCACGGACCCTCCTACGAGCAGTACTTC
>TRBD2|.|TRBJ2-5|TRBV6-6
CASSPTSGQETQYF
TGTGCCAGCAGTCCGACTAGCGGCCAAGAGACCCAGTACTTC
>.|.|TRBJ2-5|TRBV7-9
CASSWPQETQYF
TGTGCCAGCAGCTGGCCCCAGGAGACCCAGTACTTC
>TRBD2|.|TRBJ2-2|TRBV5-8
CASSLGGTTATGELFF
TGTGCCAGCAGCTTGGGCGGGACTACCGCGACCGGGGAGCTGTTTTTT
>TRBD1|.|TRBJ2-7|TRBV6-1
CASSAGTGGKRYEQYF
TGTGCCAGCAGTGCCGGGACAGGGGGCAAGAGGTACGAGCAGTACTTC
>.|.|TRBJ1-6|TRBV28
CASRLTGRPLHF
TGTGCCAGCAGGTTGACGGGGAGGCCCCTCCACTTT
>.|once|TRBJ1-2|TRBV20-1
CSASTPDGYTF
TGCAGTGCTAGTACACCAGATGGCTACACCTTC
>.|.|TRBJ2-7|TRBV7-8
CASSSSLFNEQYF
TGTGCCAGCAGCTCGAGCCTATTCAACGAGCAGTACTTC
>.|.|TRBJ1-2|TRBV28
CASNVGGAYYGYTF
TGTGCCAGCAATGTAGGGGGGGCTTACTATGGCTACACCTTC
>.|.|TRBJ2-3|TRBV5-8
CASSLALRQSWDTQYF
TGTGCCAGCAGCTTGGCCCTTCGGCAGTCATGGGATACGCAGTATTTT
>.|.|TRBJ1-2|TRBV7-9
CASSHGVGGYTF
TGTGCCAGCAGCCACGGAGTCGGTGGCTACACCTTC
>.|once|TRBJ2-7|TRBV11-2
CASSLALTSEQYF
TGTGCCAGCAGCTTAGCCCTCACTTCCGAGCAGTACTTC
>.|.|TRBJ2-2|TRBV14
CASSQDRLFTGELFF
TGTGCCAGCAGCCAAGACAGACTGTTCACCGGGGAGCTGTTTTTT
>TRBD1|.|TRBJ2-7|TRBV28
CASNHRGMYEQYF
TGTGCCAGCAATCACAGGGGCATGTACGAGCAGTACTTC
>.|.|TRBJ1-1|TRBV10-2
CASSAPEMNTEAFF
TGCGCCAGCAGTGCCCCGGAGATGAACACTGAAGCTTTCTTT
>.|.|TRBJ1-2|TRBV5-1
CASSLGDRNYGYTF
TGCGCCAGCAGCTTGGGAGACAGGAACTATGGCTACACCTTC
>.|.|TRBJ1-2|TRBV7-9
CASSLAMQGGYGYTF
TGTGCCAGCAGCTTAGCTATGCAGGGAGGCTATGGCTACACCTTC
>.|.|TRBJ1-2|TRBV4-1
CASSTHEGGGYTF
TGCGCCAGCAGCACTCACGAGGGGGGTGGCTACACCTTC
>TRBD1|.|TRBJ1-3|TRBV5-1
CASSLAGTDSGNTIYF
TGCGCCAGCAGCTTGGCAGGGACAGACTCTGGAAACACCATATATTTT
>TRBD1|.|TRBJ1-4|TRBV5-1
CASSLEGQGREKLFF
TGCGCCAGCAGCTTGGAGGGACAGGGGAGGGAAAAACTGTTTTTT
>.|.|TRBJ2-1|TRBV5-1
CASSLYRGTPEQFF
TGCGCCAGCAGCTTATACCGTGGGACTCCGGAGCAGTTCTTC
>.|.|TRBJ2-1|TRBV11-2
CASSRSLVAEYNEQFF
TGTGCCAGCAGCCGCTCCCTGGTAGCGGAGTACAATGAGCAGTTCTTC
>.|.|TRBJ1-4|TRBV4-1
CASSQDRGATNEKLFF
TGCGCCAGCAGCCAAGATCGGGGTGCAACTAATGAAAAACTGTTTTTT